This TCR beta chain was captured by sequencing in a study of memory CD4+ T cells and cytomegalovirus serostatus. Turning to the study itself: Healthy Belgian adult donors included several CMV-positive and 20 to 30 CMV-negative people. Study-wide findings and caveats: Suggested: most of the CMV-linked TCR signature lies in CD4+ memory cells.

Profiled with immunoSEQ multiplex PCR; TCRdb holds only in-frame clones, not every one. Of about 41,000 clones in the sample, over 65% are singletons; the top ten hold about 6%. The sort gate was single viable CD3+CD4+CD8-CD45RO+ cells for memory CD4+ T cells. A note on this clone: Its antigen is undetermined.

The CDR3 extends over 15 amino acids. Per the germline V gene, CDR1 is GTSNPN and CDR2 is SVGIG (reference sequence). Input material: memory CD4+ T cells from blood. The J gene is TRBJ2-5, the V gene TRBV30; maybe TRBD2 (7 bases). The J call may be in error: the DNA end matches TRBJ2-7 better. The sequence was obtained from an adult in good health and CMV-seronegative. Written as DNA, the CDR3 is TGTGCCTGGAGTCGGGCGGGAGCAGGGGACTACGAGCAGTACTTC. It yields the protein CAWSRAGAGDYEQYF.